These 25 T cell receptor beta chains share one sample of origin, sequenced in a study of CD8 T cells in ankylosing spondylitis. TCRdb processed the 5' RACE reads anew with MiXCR; each CDR3 protein has one entry. Of a few hundred thousand distinct CDR3 sequences listed, more than 20% are singletons. The sequenced sample was blood, either unsorted or a sorted T cell fraction (not recorded which). The receptors were gathered from a female donor with ankylosing spondylitis or in good health (not recorded which).

The CDR3 loop reads CATSRDLGGTWGYTF. The CDR3 DNA reads as TGTGCCACCAGCAGAGATTTGGGGGGCACTTGGGGCTACACCTTC. The chain couples TRBV15 to TRBJ1-2; tentatively, D is TRBD1 (6 bases). Germline lookup yields CDR1 LNHNV and CDR2 YYDKDF (reference sequence). This CDR3 contains 15 residues. V was trimmed by 0 bases and J by 8 bases, leaving 16 bases between them.

This clonotype turned up a few times. The chain is built from TRBV18 and TRBJ1-2; D not certain. Trimming shortened V by 2 bases and J by 8 bases, and 12 bases separated the two germline ends. In germline, CDR1 is KGHSH, CDR2 LQKENI. The CDR3 sequence is 13 residues long. CDR3 loop: CASSPGVAEGYTF. CDR3 DNA: TGTGCCAGCTCACCAGGGGTAGCGGAGGGCTACACCTTC.

This clonotype has a handful of counts. The V call is TRBV20-1, the J call TRBJ2-1; 8 bases match TRBD2. Losses at the gene ends were 4 bases for V and 8 bases for J; bases not matched to a gene: 10. Germline values: CDR1 DFQATT, CDR2 SNEGSKA (reference sequence). The CDR3 runs to 14 residues. Here the CDR3 DNA reads TGCAGTGCTAAAGGCGGGAGGATATCATATGAGCAGTTCTTC. Its protein product is CSAKGGRISYEQFF.

This clonotype occurred a few times. The J gene is TRBJ1-4, the V gene TRBV4-2; 10 nucleotides agree with TRBD1. The CDR3 is 15 residues long. V shed 6 bases, J shed 7 bases, and the junction held 8 bases outside the gene matches. Germline CDR1 is LGHNA and CDR2 is YNFKEQ. The DNA of the CDR3 is TGTGCCAGCAGAGGCGGGACAGGGGTGGGTGAAAAACTGTTTTTT. Amino acids: CASRGGTGVGEKLFF.

The gene calls are TRBV18 and TRBJ2-6; D gene uncertain. Trimming pared 3 bases from V and 2 bases from J, leaving 20 bases between. Germline CDR1 and CDR2: KGHSH and LQKENI. The CDR3 spans 19 residues. The CDR3 nucleotides read TGTGCCAGCTCACCGACACACACAGACCTTAGGGCTGGGGCCAACGTCCTGACTTTC. This encodes CASSPTHTDLRAGANVLTF.

In its sample, this clonotype was seen many times. V gene TRBV7-2 combines with J gene TRBJ2-1; D possibly corresponds to TRBD1 (6 bases). Germline lookup yields CDR1 SGHTA and CDR2 FQGNSA. V dropped 4 bases and J dropped 8 bases, with 15 bases sitting between them. The CDR3 is made up of 14 amino acids. The CDR3 DNA reads TGTGCCAGCAGCTCGACCTCAGGGGTCGATGAGCAGTTCTTC. Its translation: CASSSTSGVDEQFF.

This chain uses TRBV5-6 with TRBJ1-2; possible D gene TRBD1, 6 bases. CDR1 is SGHDT, CDR2 YYEEEE, per germline. The CDR3 consists of 16 residues. V lost 0 bases, J lost 0 bases, and 12 bases lay in between. The CDR3 is CASSLGAGEANYGYTF. As DNA, the CDR3 is TGTGCCAGCAGCTTGGGGGCAGGGGAAGCTAACTATGGCTACACCTTC.

A remark on this clonotype: At one end, the junction sequence differs from germline, possibly due to a read error. The J gene is TRBJ2-1, the V gene TRBV12-3 or TRBV12-4; 7 bases line up with TRBD1. The CDR3 totals 12 residues. The CDR3 region is CASRTRDRFFSF. CDR3 nucleotides: TGTGCCAGCAGGACCCGGGACAGATTCTTTTCTTTC.

This clonotype has just a few counts. This sequence joins TRBV20-1 and TRBJ2-7, with D possibly being TRBD2 (5 bases). The CDR3 sequence is 13 residues long. Between the trimmed V and J ends, which lost 5 bases and 6 bases, there was a span of 17 bases. The germline gives CDR1 DFQATT, CDR2 SNEGSKA (reference sequence). The DNA of the CDR3 is TGCAGTGCTCTTAGCGTGTCTATCTCCGAGCAGTACTTC. Encoded protein: CSALSVSISEQYF.

This rearrangement joins TRBV6-6 to TRBJ1-5; TRBD1 agrees at 8 bases. The CDR3 is made up of 11 amino acids. Germline CDR1 MNHNY, CDR2 SVGAGI (reference sequence). Trimming at V came to 5 bases and at J to 13 bases, leaving 4 bases not matched to a gene. This chain's CDR3 is CASSPRTGQHF. The CDR3 bases are TGTGCCAGCAGTCCCCGGACAGGGCAGCATTTT.

The chain is built from TRBV20-1 and TRBJ2-7; TRBD2 matches 7 bases. The CDR3 contains 14 residues. V was pared by 6 bases and J by 3 bases, with 11 bases of the junction left unmatched. Germline V lookup: CDR1 DFQATT, CDR2 SNEGSKA (reference sequence). The CDR3 loop is CSALSGIDSYEQYF. For the CDR3, the DNA is TGCAGTGCCCTGAGCGGGATTGATAGCTACGAGCAGTACTTC.

This clonotype was found a few times. The rearrangement joins TRBV10-3 to TRBJ2-7, with D perhaps TRBD1 (6 bases). Germline V gives CDR1 ENHRY, CDR2 SYGVKD. V dropped 6 bases and J dropped 2 bases, with 11 bases sitting between them. The CDR3 is 13 amino acids. The CDR3 coding sequence is TGTGCCATCAGCCTACAGGGCACCTACGAGCAGTACTTC. Protein product: CAISLQGTYEQYF.

This clonotype was seen only a few times. The chain is built from TRBV14 and TRBJ2-7; TRBD2 matches 8 bases. The CDR3 loop spans 14 amino acids. With V trimmed by 6 bases and J by 0 bases, 4 bases remained unmatched. From germline, CDR1 is SGHDN and CDR2 FVKESK. In DNA form, the CDR3 reads TGTGCCAGCAGGAACAGCGGGGGCTCCTACGAGCAGTACTTC. It yields the protein CASRNSGGSYEQYF.

Many counts were recorded for this clonotype. This chain uses TRBV12-3 or TRBV12-4 with TRBJ1-4; D remains ambiguous. Trimming removed 3 bases from V and 10 bases from J, with 9 bases in between. The CDR3 is 12 residues long. The CDR3 protein is CASSLPLGKLFF. The CDR3 nucleotides are TGTGCCAGCAGTTTGCCCCTTGGAAAACTGTTTTTT.

This clonotype was found many times. This rearrangement joins TRBV6-2 or TRBV6-3 to TRBJ2-1, with TRBD2 identical over 7 bases. In germline, CDR1 is MNHEY, CDR2 SVGEGT. This CDR3 has 14 residues. Unmatched junction bases numbered 13, after V lost 7 bases and J lost 10 bases. The CDR3 DNA reads as TGTGCCAGCACCAACGGGGGGACCCCACTAGAGCAGTTCTTC. Translating it yields CASTNGGTPLEQFF.

This clonotype was observed a handful of times. The chain uses TRBV5-1 and TRBJ2-7; possible D gene TRBD1, 6 bases. Trimming pared 2 bases from V and 6 bases from J, leaving 21 bases between. Germline V gene data show CDR1 as SGHRS and CDR2 as YFSETQ. There are 16 residues in the CDR3. The CDR3 sequence: CASSFRQATSAVEQYF. As DNA, the CDR3 is TGCGCCAGCAGCTTTCGACAGGCCACCTCCGCCGTCGAGCAGTACTTC. Full variable domain (missing parts from reference TRBV5-1 and TRBJ2-7): KAGVTQTPRYLIKTRGQQVTLSCSPISGHRSVSWYQQTPGQGLQFLFEYFSETQRNKGNFPGRFSGRQFSNSRSEMNVSTLELGDSALYLCASSFRQATSAVEQYFGPGTRLTVT.

This chain connects TRBV2 to TRBJ1-2; TRBD1 matches 8 bases. Germline CDR1 SNHLY, CDR2 FYNNEI. J was trimmed by 3 bases and V by 6 bases; bases with no gene match: 6. CDR3 length: 14 residues. CDR3 region: CASRRTGSDYGYTF. DNA of the CDR3: TGTGCCAGCAGGCGGACAGGGTCGGACTATGGCTACACCTTC.

This clonotype was recorded at least ten times. The chain recombines TRBV7-2 with TRBJ2-3; D gene unclear. CDR1 SGHTA and CDR2 FQGNSA come from the germline V gene. With 6 bases removed from V and 5 bases from J, the gap between germline ends came to 18 bases. The CDR3 runs 15 residues. CDR3 protein: CASRNRARWGDTQYF. CDR3 bases: TGTGCCAGCAGGAACCGGGCCCGGTGGGGAGATACGCAGTATTTT.

This clonotype was recorded a few times. The V call is TRBV5-6, the J call TRBJ2-3; 7 bases map to TRBD1. There are 13 residues in the CDR3. The junction had 5 bases not matched to a gene; V was cut back by 4 bases and J by 6 bases. Germline V gives CDR1 SGHDT, CDR2 YYEEEE. CDR3 loop: CASSPTGEDTQYF. DNA of the CDR3: TGTGCCAGCAGCCCAACAGGGGAGGATACGCAGTATTTT.

The chain uses TRBV6-1 and TRBJ1-5; 7 bases are a match to TRBD1. The CDR3 totals 14 residues. Per germline, CDR1 MNHNS and CDR2 SASEGT. Trimming at V came to 5 bases and at J to 4 bases, leaving 5 bases not matched to a gene. The CDR3 DNA follows: TGTGCCAGCAGTCAATCACAGGGGAATCAGCCCCAGCATTTT. As protein: CASSQSQGNQPQHF.

This clonotype was observed a handful of times. The J gene is TRBJ2-7, the V gene TRBV20-1; tentatively, D is TRBD1 (6 bases). Trimming left V 6 bases short and J 2 bases short, with 17 bases between. The CDR3 contains 14 residues. The germline V gene encodes CDR1 DFQATT and CDR2 SNEGSKA (reference sequence). As DNA, the CDR3 is TGCAGTGCCGAGGGGCGTGGGACAACCTACGAGCAGTACTTC. Translation gives CSAEGRGTTYEQYF.

A word on this clonotype: An end of the junction differs from the germline gene, which may be a read error. The chain combines TRBV6-6 with TRBJ2-7; D gene unclear. CDR1 is MNHNY and CDR2 is SVGAGI in the germline V gene (reference sequence). This CDR3 has 12 amino acids. The CDR3 coding sequence is TGTACCAGCAGTTACAACCCCCTCGAGCAGTACTTC. Translation gives CTSSYNPLEQYF.

The rearrangement uses TRBV6-5 and TRBJ2-7, with D perhaps being TRBD1 or TRBD2 (5 bases each). V dropped 4 bases and J dropped 3 bases, with 16 bases sitting between them. CDR3 length equals 15 residues. CDR1 and CDR2 (germline): MNHEY, SVGAGI. The CDR3: CASSSPRGRVYEQYF. CDR3 nucleotides: TGTGCCAGCAGTTCCCCCCGGGGCAGGGTCTACGAGCAGTACTTC.

The chain is built from TRBV25-1 and TRBJ2-2; the D is unclear. Germline assignment: CDR1 MGHDK and CDR2 SYGVNS. The CDR3 sequence is 15 residues long. Trimming shortened V by 1 base and J by 0 bases, and 6 bases separated the two germline ends. Here the CDR3 reads CASSESRTNTGELFF. DNA of the CDR3: TGTGCCAGCAGTGAATCGAGGACGAACACCGGGGAGCTGTTTTTT.

This clonotype was observed a handful of times. V gene TRBV20-1 combines with J gene TRBJ1-3, with a possible D match to TRBD1 (5 bases). Per the germline V gene, CDR1 is DFQATT and CDR2 is SNEGSKA (reference sequence). V lost 2 bases and J lost 3, with 20 bases in between. The CDR3 is made up of 17 amino acids. The CDR3 coding sequence is TGCAGTGCTAGATCGGCCGGGACGAAGGACCTTGGAAACACCATATATTTT. It codes for CSARSAGTKDLGNTIYF.